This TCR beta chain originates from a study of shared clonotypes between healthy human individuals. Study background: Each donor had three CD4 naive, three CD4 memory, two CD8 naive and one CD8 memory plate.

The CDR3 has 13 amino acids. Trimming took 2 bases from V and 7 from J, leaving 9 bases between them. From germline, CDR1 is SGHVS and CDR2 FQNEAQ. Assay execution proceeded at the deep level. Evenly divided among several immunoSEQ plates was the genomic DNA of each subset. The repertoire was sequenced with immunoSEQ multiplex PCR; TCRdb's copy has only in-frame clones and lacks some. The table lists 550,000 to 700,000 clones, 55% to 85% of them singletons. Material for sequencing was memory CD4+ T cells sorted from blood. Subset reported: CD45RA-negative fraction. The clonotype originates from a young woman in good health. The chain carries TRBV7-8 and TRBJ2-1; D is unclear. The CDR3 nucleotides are TGTGCCAGCAGCTTAATCCTGCGGAATGAGCAGTTCTTC. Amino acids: CASSLILRNEQFF.